This is a list of T cell receptor beta chains from one sample in a study of identifying expanded T cells in peripheral blood. The protocol was immunoSEQ multiplex PCR, while the TCRdb copy is restricted to in-frame clones and leaves out a portion. Here the sample spans more than 65,000 clones, around 91% being singletons. The sequenced sample was blood. The source is a person aged 18-70 years in good health. The CDR3 runs from the conserved cysteine through the conserved F or W. The D gene is left open where the match is weak. Clone size appears in some rows only: once, few, many, or a class for an expanded clone.

>TRBV11-2|-|once|TRBJ2-7
TGTGCCAGCAGCTTTCGGGGCAACTACGAGCAGTACTTC
CASSFRGNYEQYF
>TRBV5-4|-|-|TRBJ2-2
TGTGCCAGCAGCTTGGCAGGGTCTCCCGGGGAGCTGTTTTTT
CASSLAGSPGELFF
>TRBV19|-|-|TRBJ2-5
TGTGCCAGTAGTATGCAGGGACCAGAGACCCAGTACTTC
CASSMQGPETQYF
>TRBV6-1|-|-|TRBJ1-4
TGTGCCAGCAGTCGAAGCCCAAATGAAAAACTGTTTTTT
CASSRSPNEKLFF
>TRBV5-6|TRBD2|-|TRBJ2-3
TGTGCCAGCAGCTTCCCGACTAGCGGAACAGATACGCAGTATTTT
CASSFPTSGTDTQYF
>TRBV30|TRBD1|-|TRBJ1-6
TGTGCCTGGACCCACGGGACAGGGGGCAGCTCCCTCCACTTT
CAWTHGTGGSSLHF
>TRBV2|TRBD1|once|TRBJ1-2
TGTGCCAGCAGAGACGACAGGGAACTACGTGGCTACACCTTC
CASRDDRELRGYTF
>TRBV5-4|-|-|TRBJ2-7
TGCGCCAGCAGCCAACAAAATACAGGCTCCTACGAGCAGTACTTC
CASSQQNTGSYEQYF
>TRBV7-9|-|-|TRBJ2-7
TGTGCCAGCAGCTTGAGGACAGACATTACCTACGAGCAGTACTTC
CASSLRTDITYEQYF
>TRBV6-5|TRBD2|-|TRBJ2-7
TGTGCCAGCAGTTACTCGAGTCTAGCGGGAGGCGAGCAGTACTTC
CASSYSSLAGGEQYF
>TRBV19|-|-|TRBJ2-7
TGTGCCAGTAGCGCTACCGGGACGGAATACGAGCAGTACTTC
CASSATGTEYEQYF
>TRBV5-4|TRBD2|few|TRBJ2-3
TGTGCCAGCAGCTTGGCCGGGATTCCTAGCGGGGGGGGGAAGTATTTT
CASSLAGIPSGGGKYF
>TRBV5-6|-|-|TRBJ2-7
TGTGCCAGCAGCTTGGCAGGAGGCGAGCAGTACTTC
CASSLAGGEQYF
>TRBV25-1|-|-|TRBJ1-5
TGTGCCAGCAGTGAGGCAGGTTGGAATCAGCCCCAGCATTTT
CASSEAGWNQPQHF
>TRBV14|-|-|TRBJ1-2
TGTGCCAGCAGCCAAGATCGGGACGCCTATGGCTACACCTTC
CASSQDRDAYGYTF
>TRBV19|-|-|TRBJ2-1
TGTGCCAGTAGCAGTCCCGAAGGGGACGGTAACAATGAGCAGTTCTTC
CASSSPEGDGNNEQFF
>TRBV6-5|TRBD1|-|TRBJ2-7
TGTGCCAGCAGCCTCACAGGGGGCGAGAACTACGAGCAGTACTTC
CASSLTGGENYEQYF
>TRBV4-1|-|-|TRBJ2-1
TGCGCCAGCAGCCACGGGACTAATGAGCAGTTCTTC
CASSHGTNEQFF
>TRBV6-5|TRBD2|-|TRBJ2-3
TGTGCCAGTAGAAGACTAGCGGGGACAGATACGCAGTATTTT
CASRRLAGTDTQYF
>TRBV6-1|-|few|TRBJ1-3
TGTGCCAGCAGGTCGGGGGGGAACACCATATATTTT
CASRSGGNTIYF
>TRBV9|-|once|TRBJ2-1
TGTGCCAGCAGCGTAGCTACAGACTTCCCCAATGAGCAGTTCTTC
CASSVATDFPNEQFF
>TRBV7-2|TRBD1|-|TRBJ1-2
TGTGCCAGCAGAAGGACCGGGACAGGGGCCTCTTACTATGGCTACACCTTC
CASRRTGTGASYYGYTF
>TRBV7-9|-|once|TRBJ2-5
TGTGCCAGCAGCTTAAGGCAGGGTCAAGAGACCCAGTACTTC
CASSLRQGQETQYF
>TRBV27|TRBD1|-|TRBJ2-1
TGTGCCAGCAGTTTACTCGTCTTCCGGGACAGAGGCTACAATGAGCAGTTCTTC
CASSLLVFRDRGYNEQFF
>TRBV6-6|-|-|TRBJ1-6
TGTGCCAGCAGTCCCGGACAGTCCTCCTATAATTCACCCCTCCACTTT
CASSPGQSSYNSPLHF
>TRBV6-6|-|once|TRBJ1-1
TGTGCCAGCAGCAAATACTGGGACACGGGAACTGAAGCTTTCTTT
CASSKYWDTGTEAFF
>TRBV9|-|-|TRBJ2-2
TGTGCCAGCAGCGGTAGGGCTAGCCTCGGGGAGCTGTTTTTT
CASSGRASLGELFF
>TRBV18|TRBD1|few|TRBJ1-2
TGTGCCAGCTCACCTCGACAGGGGGAAGATGGCTACACCTTC
CASSPRQGEDGYTF
>TRBV6-6|TRBD2|-|TRBJ2-1
TGTGCCAGCAGTTACTCGTATAGCGGGGCGTTTAATGAGCAGTTCTTC
CASSYSYSGAFNEQFF
>TRBV7-2|-|-|TRBJ1-6
TGTGCCAGCAGCTCCGACGCCCAGAATTCACCCCTCCACTTT
CASSSDAQNSPLHF
>TRBV10-3|TRBD1|-|TRBJ2-3
TGTGCCATCAGACAAAACCAGGGGGCAGATACGCAGTATTTT
CAIRQNQGADTQYF
>TRBV2|-|-|TRBJ1-5
TGTGCCAGCAGTGAGGGGGCGGGTCAGCCCCAGCATTTT
CASSEGAGQPQHF
>TRBV29-1|-|-|TRBJ2-1
TGCAGCGTTGAGAGGGGCAGGGAAGTGAACAATGAGCAGTTCTTC
CSVERGREVNNEQFF
>TRBV7-6|TRBD1|-|TRBJ1-4
TGTGCCAGCAGCTTAATCCCACCGGGGACAGCCAGTGAAAAACTGTTTTTT
CASSLIPPGTASEKLFF
>TRBV28|TRBD2|-|TRBJ2-5
TGTGCCAGCAGAAAAGCTAGCGGCCAAGAGACCCAGTACTTC
CASRKASGQETQYF
>TRBV25-1|TRBD1|-|TRBJ2-3
TGTGCCAGCAGTGACACACAGGGGGCGAGCACAGATACGCAGTATTTT
CASSDTQGASTDTQYF